This record looks at one TCR beta chain sequence and its context. This clonotype was counted between two and nine times. Which antigen it targets is not known. No much larger clone exists at a distance of one base, and base qualities are not known. CDR1 and CDR2 are read off the germline V gene as MNHEY and SVGAGI. From the cysteine up to the phenylalanine, the CDR3 has a length of 11 residues. Only the CDR3 DNA is retained, 33 bases long and in frame from the first base. The V end loses 2 bases and the J end loses 9 bases, and a stretch of 8 bases separates them. Every donor was a healthy Caucasian. Three unrelated non-twin adults were additionally sequenced: a male aged 18 to 30, a male aged 50 to 60 and a female aged 50 to 60. Miltenyi CD45RO+ enrichment and human naive T-cell isolation kits were used to isolate memory (CD45RO+) and naive T cells from PBMC. The data were obtained in a study of identical twins (dated by TCRdb to 2016 to 2018). In the study overall: The study deep-sequenced TCR alpha and beta repertoires from monozygotic twins, unrelated adults of various ages and cord blood to test whether fetal clonotypes persist. To rule out contamination, replicate twin experiments were performed at different times with different library preparation protocols. Summary of the overall study and its limitations: Out-of-frame TCR alpha sequences shared between twins showed an excess of low generation-probability sequences compared with coincidental sharing between unrelated individuals. Because the same donors could not be followed over many years, conclusions were based on cross-sectional statistical analysis. A weaker excess of twin sharing was found in beta out-of-frame sequences because the signal-to-noise ratio was lowered by fewer shared sequences. Fewer insertions were carried by abundant cord blood beta clonotypes; a weaker similar trend was observed in young adult naive repertoires, while no such trend was observed in memory repertoires. Out-of-frame TCR alpha sharing in monozygotic twins was systematically underestimated by recombination models, whereas sharing between unrelated individuals was in agreement with the recombination models. Invariant T cells such as MAIT and iNKT could partly confound zero-insertion analyses, though diverse VJ usage argued against this for most clonotypes.

Library construction relied on 5' RACE. TCRdb lists the instrument as Illumina HiSeq 2000. A universal primer binding site was introduced by template switching, and a unique molecular identifier was present in the final cDNA, enabling accurate counting of TCR cDNA molecules. Specific primers in the conserved constant-segment region were used to synthesize first-strand cDNA for the TCR alpha and beta chains. To control for contamination, each cDNA library was double barcoded with a SMART-Mk sample barcode plus Illumina barcodes. Two successive PCR steps introduced TruSeq adapter sequences along with Illumina sample barcodes. Sequencing of the TCR alpha and beta cDNA libraries was done on the Illumina HiSeq platform using custom primers. Per the source publication's procedure: Unique molecular identifiers were extracted from raw reads with MiGEC, and CDR3 positions were determined with MiXCR. Recombination models were inferred per individual with the repgenHMM and IGoR tools using an EM algorithm. The analysis of shared clonotypes was done with the tcR package in R, with sharing normalized by the product of cloneset sizes. To study raw recombination without the effects of thymic and clonal selection, out-of-frame nonproductive sequences were analyzed. Using fastp at Q25 and MiXCR, TCRdb reprocessed the public reads and kept productive beta chains. Entries are consolidated by CDR3 protein sequence, retaining the most common genes and DNA. These V and J calls derive from TCRdb rather than the authors' analysis. The sample table lists approximately 670,000 distinct CDR3 sequences, approximately 6% of them with a count of one. Clones ranked in the top ten supply 1.5% to 2% of the sample.

The sequenced sample was naive T cells sorted from blood. The meaning of the sample's cell subset or site label: cells isolated with a human naive T-cell isolation kit. The receptor was derived from a man younger than 35 in good health. The rearrangement joined TRBV6-5 to TRBJ2-7, with the D gene call left open. Read as DNA, the sequence is TGTGCCAGCAGTTACGGGTTATGGCAGTACTTC. It codes for CASSYGLWQYF.